The rows below give T cell receptor beta chains drawn from one sample of a study of cytomegalovirus exposure and HLA in healthy donors. Clones were sequenced by immunoSEQ multiplex PCR, and TCRdb holds only the in-frame ones, with some missing. The sample has approximately 140,000 clones; 79% are singletons. The sample comprised PBMCs. These receptor sequences come from a man aged 50 or older in good health and CMV-seropositive. Both conserved end residues are trimmed from each CDR3. Each record gives: J gene, D gene, V gene, CDR3 protein. A D gene is named only where the DNA matches it firmly.

J: TRBJ1-2
D: TRBD1
V: TRBV6-5
CDR3: ASSPRRDSNYGYT

J: TRBJ2-7
D: NA
V: TRBV27
CDR3: ASRRGTEQY

J: TRBJ2-5
D: TRBD2
V: TRBV30
CDR3: AWSRSGSAETQY

J: TRBJ2-1
D: TRBD2
V: TRBV5-1
CDR3: ASSPQGLAEQF

J: TRBJ1-1
D: TRBD1
V: TRBV5-4
CDR3: ASSSRRGMNTEAF

J: TRBJ2-2
D: NA
V: TRBV30
CDR3: AWSLATTGELF

J: TRBJ1-6
D: TRBD1
V: TRBV6-5
CDR3: ASSRQGRNSPLH

J: TRBJ2-5
D: NA
V: TRBV2
CDR3: ASSRGGEGQETQY

J: TRBJ2-7
D: NA
V: TRBV2
CDR3: ASSLQGAYEQY

J: TRBJ2-2
D: TRBD1
V: TRBV28
CDR3: ASKVETGSNTGELF

J: TRBJ2-7
D: TRBD1
V: TRBV7-6
CDR3: ASSSSGTGGYEQY

J: TRBJ1-5
D: NA
V: TRBV6-1
CDR3: ASSVGQYSNQPQH

J: TRBJ1-1
D: NA
V: TRBV6-1
CDR3: ASIFLQGSTEAF

J: TRBJ2-5
D: NA
V: TRBV10-3
CDR3: AISDPGETQY

J: NA
D: TRBD1
V: TRBV7-9
CDR3: ASSLRDSYEQY

J: TRBJ2-7
D: TRBD2
V: TRBV6-1
CDR3: ASSEPGLAAYEQY

J: TRBJ2-7
D: TRBD2
V: TRBV18
CDR3: ASSPTSGIAAYEQY

J: TRBJ1-2
D: TRBD1
V: TRBV14
CDR3: ASGQTGDGYT

J: TRBJ2-5
D: TRBD2
V: TRBV5-1
CDR3: ASSSGLAGGQETQY

J: TRBJ2-1
D: TRBD2
V: TRBV15
CDR3: ATSRARTSGNEQF

J: TRBJ1-1
D: NA
V: TRBV11-2
CDR3: ASGTGLDTEAF

J: TRBJ2-5
D: NA
V: TRBV21-1
CDR3: ATLGGADKETQY

J: TRBJ2-7
D: NA
V: TRBV10-3
CDR3: ATGVPGVKAYEQY

J: TRBJ2-1
D: NA
V: TRBV7-9
CDR3: ASSSSGAGFEQF

J: TRBJ2-5
D: NA
V: TRBV5-6
CDR3: ASSWRTGIQTQY

J: TRBJ1-5
D: TRBD1
V: TRBV9
CDR3: ASSVGEGAGNQPQH

J: TRBJ2-3
D: NA
V: TRBV10-3
CDR3: AISRGQSSADTQY

J: TRBJ2-1
D: NA
V: TRBV2
CDR3: ASSEVRANEQF

J: TRBJ1-1
D: NA
V: TRBV7-8
CDR3: ASSLEGRAYTEAF

J: TRBJ1-6
D: TRBD1
V: TRBV5-4
CDR3: ASSNDRGVADSPLH

J: TRBJ2-7
D: NA
V: TRBV20-1
CDR3: SARTTYEQY

J: TRBJ2-1
D: NA
V: TRBV11-3
CDR3: ASSLDGTTYNEQF

J: TRBJ2-3
D: TRBD2
V: TRBV5-1
CDR3: ASSTGLAGVDTQY

J: TRBJ2-7
D: NA
V: TRBV4-2
CDR3: ASSQDLRGREQY

J: TRBJ2-3
D: TRBD1
V: TRBV27
CDR3: ASSLGTATDTQY

J: TRBJ2-6
D: NA
V: TRBV4-2
CDR3: ASSQVTGKWGANVLT

J: TRBJ1-1
D: TRBD1
V: TRBV27
CDR3: ASSTGPRDTEAF

J: TRBJ2-4
D: NA
V: TRBV28
CDR3: ASSPPGLRAKNIQY

J: TRBJ1-2
D: TRBD1
V: TRBV6-1
CDR3: ASSDREDGYT

J: TRBJ2-7
D: NA
V: TRBV27
CDR3: ASSLTFYGQNEQY

J: TRBJ2-5
D: NA
V: TRBV20-1
CDR3: SAHRSETQY

J: TRBJ2-7
D: TRBD1
V: TRBV25-1
CDR3: AIGQGHEQY

J: TRBJ2-5
D: TRBD2
V: TRBV13
CDR3: ASSLGLADVQETQY

J: TRBJ2-3
D: NA
V: TRBV7-7
CDR3: ASSRGPVFTDTQY

J: TRBJ2-1
D: NA
V: TRBV7-7
CDR3: ASSLGLDSYNEQF

J: TRBJ1-5
D: NA
V: TRBV5-1
CDR3: ASSLDGGNQPQH

J: NA
D: TRBD2
V: TRBV5-1
CDR3: ASSDIAGSYEQY

J: TRBJ1-1
D: NA
V: TRBV5-1
CDR3: ASSLDSLNTEAF

J: TRBJ2-7
D: NA
V: TRBV7-8
CDR3: ASSLVLGSSYEQY

J: TRBJ2-1
D: TRBD2
V: TRBV9
CDR3: ASRLAGAYNEQF

J: TRBJ1-4
D: NA
V: TRBV19
CDR3: ASSISSAATNEKLF

J: TRBJ1-2
D: NA
V: TRBV4-2
CDR3: ASSQDVRSNYGYT

J: NA
D: TRBD2
V: TRBV11-2
CDR3: ASCPSRGGNYEQY

J: TRBJ2-7
D: NA
V: TRBV9
CDR3: ASSVVPGAYEQY

J: TRBJ2-7
D: NA
V: TRBV19
CDR3: ASSRTGSSSYEQY